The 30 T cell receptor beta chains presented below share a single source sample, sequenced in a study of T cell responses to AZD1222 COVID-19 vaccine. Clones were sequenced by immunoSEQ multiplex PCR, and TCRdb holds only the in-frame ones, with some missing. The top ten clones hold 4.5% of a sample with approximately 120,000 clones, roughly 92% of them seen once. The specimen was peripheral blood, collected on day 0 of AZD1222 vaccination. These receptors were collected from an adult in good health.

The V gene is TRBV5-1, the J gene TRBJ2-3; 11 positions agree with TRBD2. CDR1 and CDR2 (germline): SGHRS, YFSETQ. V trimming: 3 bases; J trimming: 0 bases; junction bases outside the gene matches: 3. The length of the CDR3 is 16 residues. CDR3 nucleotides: TGCGCCAGCAGCTGGTTAGCGGGGGGGAGCACAGATACGCAGTATTTT. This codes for CASSWLAGGSTDTQYF.

The CDR3 is CASSLDVRNYGYTF. DNA of the CDR3: TGCGCCAGCAGCTTGGATGTCAGGAACTATGGCTACACCTTC. The chain is built from TRBV5-1 and TRBJ1-2; D is undetermined. From germline, CDR1 is SGHRS and CDR2 YFSETQ. V was trimmed by 0 bases and J by 2 bases, leaving 8 bases between them. The CDR3 runs 14 residues.

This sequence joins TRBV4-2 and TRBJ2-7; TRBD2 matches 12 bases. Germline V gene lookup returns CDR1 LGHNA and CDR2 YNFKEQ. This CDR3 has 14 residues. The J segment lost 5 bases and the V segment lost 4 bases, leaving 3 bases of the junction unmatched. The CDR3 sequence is CASSLRTSGDEQYF. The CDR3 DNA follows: TGTGCCAGCAGCCTCCGGACTAGCGGGGACGAGCAGTACTTC.

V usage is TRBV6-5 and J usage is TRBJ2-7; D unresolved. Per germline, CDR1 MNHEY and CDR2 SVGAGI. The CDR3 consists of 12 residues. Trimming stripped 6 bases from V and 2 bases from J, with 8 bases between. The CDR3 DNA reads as TGTGCCAGCAGGACTGGAACCTACGAGCAGTACTTC. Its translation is CASRTGTYEQYF.

CDR3 sequence (DNA): TGTGCCAGCAGTTACAAGTCGTCGGACCAGCCCCAGCATTTT. It specifies CASSYKSSDQPQHF. This rearrangement joins TRBV6-2 or TRBV6-3 to TRBJ1-5, with unresolved D. The V and J ends lost 2 bases and 7 bases respectively, with 12 bases between them. Germline CDR1 reads MNHEY; CDR2 reads SVGEGT. The length of the CDR3 is 14 residues.

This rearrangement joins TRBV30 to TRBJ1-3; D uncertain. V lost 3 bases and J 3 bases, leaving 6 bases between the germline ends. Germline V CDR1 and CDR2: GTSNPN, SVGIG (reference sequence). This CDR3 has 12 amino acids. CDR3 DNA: TGTGCCTGGAGCGGTGGTGGAAACACCATATATTTT. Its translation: CAWSGGGNTIYF.

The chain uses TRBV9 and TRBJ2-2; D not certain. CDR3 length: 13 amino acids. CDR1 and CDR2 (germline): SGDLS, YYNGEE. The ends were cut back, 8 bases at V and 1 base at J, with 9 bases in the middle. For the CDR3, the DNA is TGTGCCAGGTTGCGACAGAACACCGGGGAGCTGTTTTTT. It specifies CARLRQNTGELFF.

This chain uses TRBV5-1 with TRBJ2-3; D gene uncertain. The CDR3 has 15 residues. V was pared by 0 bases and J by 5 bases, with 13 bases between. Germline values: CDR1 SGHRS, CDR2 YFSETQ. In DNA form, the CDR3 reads TGCGCCAGCAGCTTGGGACACTATTCGGAAGATACGCAGTATTTT. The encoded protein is CASSLGHYSEDTQYF.

The CDR3 coding sequence is TGTGCCAGCAGTTTATCGTGGTCGGGGCAGCGTCGTGAAGCTTTCTTT. Translating it yields CASSLSWSGQRREAFF. The rearrangement uses TRBV27 and TRBJ1-1; tentatively, D is TRBD1 (5 bases). This CDR3 spans 16 amino acids. V lost 0 bases and J lost 7, with 18 bases in between. Per germline, CDR1 MNHEY and CDR2 SMNVEV (reference sequence).

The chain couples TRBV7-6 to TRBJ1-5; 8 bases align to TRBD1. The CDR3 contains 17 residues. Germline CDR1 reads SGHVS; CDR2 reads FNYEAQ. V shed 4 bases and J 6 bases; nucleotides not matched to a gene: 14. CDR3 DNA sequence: TGTGCCAGCAGCTCCCTCTACTACAGACAGGGGTCTCAGCCCCAGCATTTT. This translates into CASSSLYYRQGSQPQHF. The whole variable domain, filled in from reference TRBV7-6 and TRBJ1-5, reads GAGVSQSPRYKVTKRGQDVALRCDPISGHVSLYWYRQALGQGPEFLTYFNYEAQQDKSGLPNDRFSAERPEGSISTLTIQRTEQRDSAMYRCASSSLYYRQGSQPQHFGDGTRLSIL.

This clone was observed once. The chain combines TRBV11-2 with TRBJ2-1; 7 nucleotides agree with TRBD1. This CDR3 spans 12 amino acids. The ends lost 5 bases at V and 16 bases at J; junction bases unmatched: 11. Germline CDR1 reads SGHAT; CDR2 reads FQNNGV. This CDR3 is CASSPEDRHVFF. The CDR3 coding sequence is TGTGCCAGCAGCCCCGAGGACAGGCACGTTTTCTTC.

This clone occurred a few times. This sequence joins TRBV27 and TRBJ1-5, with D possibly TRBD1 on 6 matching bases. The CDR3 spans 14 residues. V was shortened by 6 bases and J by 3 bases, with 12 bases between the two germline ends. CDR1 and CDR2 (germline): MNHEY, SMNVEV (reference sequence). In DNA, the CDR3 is TGTGCCAGCAGAATGGCGGGGGCCAATCAGCCCCAGCATTTT. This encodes CASRMAGANQPQHF.

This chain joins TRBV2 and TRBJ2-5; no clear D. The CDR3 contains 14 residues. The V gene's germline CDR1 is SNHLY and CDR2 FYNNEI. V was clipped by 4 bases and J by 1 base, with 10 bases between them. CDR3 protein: CASSGVLGQETQYF. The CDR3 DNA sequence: TGTGCCAGCAGTGGGGTCCTCGGCCAAGAGACCCAGTACTTC. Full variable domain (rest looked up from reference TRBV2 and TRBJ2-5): EPEVTQTPSHQVTQMGQEVILRCVPISNHLYFYWYRQILGQKVEFLVSFYNNEISEKSEIFDDQFSVERPDGSNFTLKIRSTKLEDSAMYFCASSGVLGQETQYFGPGTRLLVL.

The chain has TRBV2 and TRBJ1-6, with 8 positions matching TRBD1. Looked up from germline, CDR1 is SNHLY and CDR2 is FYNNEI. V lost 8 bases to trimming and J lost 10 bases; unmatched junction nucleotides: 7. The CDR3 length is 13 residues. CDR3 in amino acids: CASGSGTGSPLHF. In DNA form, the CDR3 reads TGTGCCAGCGGGTCCGGGACAGGCTCACCCCTCCACTTT.

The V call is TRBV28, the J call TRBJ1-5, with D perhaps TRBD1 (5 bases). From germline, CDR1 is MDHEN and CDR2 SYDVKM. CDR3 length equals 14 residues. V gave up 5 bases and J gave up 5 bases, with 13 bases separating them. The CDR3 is CASSLTAFYQPQHF. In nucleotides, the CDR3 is TGTGCCAGCAGTCTGACAGCTTTCTATCAGCCCCAGCATTTT. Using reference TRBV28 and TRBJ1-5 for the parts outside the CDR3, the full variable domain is DVKVTQSSRYLVKRTGEKVFLECVQDMDHENMFWYRQDPGLGLRLIYFSYDVKMKEKGDIPEGYSVSREKKERFSLILESASTNQTSMYLCASSLTAFYQPQHFGDGTRLSIL.

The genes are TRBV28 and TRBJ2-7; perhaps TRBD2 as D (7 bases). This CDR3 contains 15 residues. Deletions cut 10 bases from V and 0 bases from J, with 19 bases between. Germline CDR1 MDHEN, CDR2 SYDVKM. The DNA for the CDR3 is TGTGCCACCAGAATGAGGGGGGGAACCTCCTACGAGCAGTACTTC. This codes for CATRMRGGTSYEQYF.

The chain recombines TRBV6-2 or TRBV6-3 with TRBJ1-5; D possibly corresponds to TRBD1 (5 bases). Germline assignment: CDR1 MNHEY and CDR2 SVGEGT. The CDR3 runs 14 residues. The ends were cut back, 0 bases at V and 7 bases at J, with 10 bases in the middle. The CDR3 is CASSYSGGEQPQHF. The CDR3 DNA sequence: TGTGCCAGCAGTTACTCGGGAGGGGAACAGCCCCAGCATTTT.

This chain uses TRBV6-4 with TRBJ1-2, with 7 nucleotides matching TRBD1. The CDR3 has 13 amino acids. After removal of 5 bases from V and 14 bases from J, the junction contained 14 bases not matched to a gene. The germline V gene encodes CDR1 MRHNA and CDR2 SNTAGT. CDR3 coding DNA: TGTGCCAGCAGTCGTCAATACAGGGGTTTAGCTACCTTC. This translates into CASSRQYRGLATF.

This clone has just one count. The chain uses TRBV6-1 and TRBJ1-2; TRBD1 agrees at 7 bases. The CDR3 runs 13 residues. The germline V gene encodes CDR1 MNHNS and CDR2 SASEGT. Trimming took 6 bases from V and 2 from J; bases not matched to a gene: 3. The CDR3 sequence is CASSTTGNYGYTF. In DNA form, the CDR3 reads TGTGCCAGCAGCACGACAGGGAACTATGGCTACACCTTC.

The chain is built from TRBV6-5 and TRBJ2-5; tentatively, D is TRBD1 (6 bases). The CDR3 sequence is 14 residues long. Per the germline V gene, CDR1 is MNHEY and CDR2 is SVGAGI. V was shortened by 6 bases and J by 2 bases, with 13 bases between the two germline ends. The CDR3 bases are TGTGCCAGCAGCAATAGGGACACTCAAGAGACCCAGTACTTC. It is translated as CASSNRDTQETQYF.

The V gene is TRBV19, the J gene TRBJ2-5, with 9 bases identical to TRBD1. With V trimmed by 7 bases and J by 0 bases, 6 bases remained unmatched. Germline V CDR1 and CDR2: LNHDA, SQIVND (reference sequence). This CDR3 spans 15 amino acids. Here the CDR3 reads CASKAGQGYQETQYF. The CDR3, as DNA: TGTGCCAGTAAGGCCGGACAGGGGTACCAAGAGACCCAGTACTTC. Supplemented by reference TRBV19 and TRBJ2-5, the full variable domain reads DGGITQSPKYLFRKEGQNVTLSCEQNLNHDAMYWYRQDPGQGLRLIYYSQIVNDFQKGDIAEGYSVSREKKESFPLTVTSAQKNPTAFYLCASKAGQGYQETQYFGPGTRLLVL.

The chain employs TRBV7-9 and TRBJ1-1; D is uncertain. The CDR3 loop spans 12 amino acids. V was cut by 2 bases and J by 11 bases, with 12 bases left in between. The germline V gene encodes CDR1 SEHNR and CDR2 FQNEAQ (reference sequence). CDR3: CASSLSGFAAFF. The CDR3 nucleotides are TGTGCCAGCAGCTTATCGGGGTTCGCGGCTTTCTTT.

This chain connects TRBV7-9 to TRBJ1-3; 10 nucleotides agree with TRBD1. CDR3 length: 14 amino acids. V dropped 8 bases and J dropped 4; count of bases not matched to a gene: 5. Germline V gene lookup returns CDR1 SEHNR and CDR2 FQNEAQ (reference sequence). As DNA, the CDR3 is TGTGCCAGCCGGGACAGGGGTGAAGGAAACACCATATATTTT. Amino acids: CASRDRGEGNTIYF.

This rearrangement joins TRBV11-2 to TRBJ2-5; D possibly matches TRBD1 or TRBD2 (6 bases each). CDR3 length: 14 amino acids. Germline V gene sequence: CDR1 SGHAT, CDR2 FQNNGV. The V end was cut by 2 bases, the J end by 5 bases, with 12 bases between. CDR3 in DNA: TGTGCCAGCAGCTTATCGGGGGCCAGGGAGACCCAGTACTTC. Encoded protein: CASSLSGARETQYF.

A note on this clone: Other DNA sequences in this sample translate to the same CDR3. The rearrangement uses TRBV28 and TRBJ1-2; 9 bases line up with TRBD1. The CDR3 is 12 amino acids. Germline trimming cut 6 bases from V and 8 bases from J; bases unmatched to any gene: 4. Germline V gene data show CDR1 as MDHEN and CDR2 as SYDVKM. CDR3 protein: CASRQGARGYTF. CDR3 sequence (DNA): TGTGCCAGCAGACAGGGGGCTCGGGGCTACACCTTC.

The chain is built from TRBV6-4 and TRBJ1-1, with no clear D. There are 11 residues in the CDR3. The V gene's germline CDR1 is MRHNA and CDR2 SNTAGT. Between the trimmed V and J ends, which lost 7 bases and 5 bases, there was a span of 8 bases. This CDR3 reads CASKDLTEAFF. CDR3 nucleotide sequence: TGTGCCAGCAAGGACCTAACTGAAGCTTTCTTT.

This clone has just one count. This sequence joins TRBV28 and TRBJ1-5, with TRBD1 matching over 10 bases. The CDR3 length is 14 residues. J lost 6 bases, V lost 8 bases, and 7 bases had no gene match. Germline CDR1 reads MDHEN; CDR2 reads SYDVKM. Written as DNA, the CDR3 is TGTGCCAGCCCCGACAGGGGGCTGCCTCAGCCCCAGCATTTT. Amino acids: CASPDRGLPQPQHF. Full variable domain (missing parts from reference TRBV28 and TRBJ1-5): DVKVTQSSRYLVKRTGEKVFLECVQDMDHENMFWYRQDPGLGLRLIYFSYDVKMKEKGDIPEGYSVSREKKERFSLILESASTNQTSMYLCASPDRGLPQPQHFGDGTRLSIL.

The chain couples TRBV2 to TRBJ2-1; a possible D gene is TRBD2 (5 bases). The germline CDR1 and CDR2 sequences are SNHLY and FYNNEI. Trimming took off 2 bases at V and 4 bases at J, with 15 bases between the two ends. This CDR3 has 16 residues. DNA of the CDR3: TGTGCCAGCAGTGAATCCAGAGGGCAGGCGTACAATGAGCAGTTCTTC. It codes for CASSESRGQAYNEQFF.

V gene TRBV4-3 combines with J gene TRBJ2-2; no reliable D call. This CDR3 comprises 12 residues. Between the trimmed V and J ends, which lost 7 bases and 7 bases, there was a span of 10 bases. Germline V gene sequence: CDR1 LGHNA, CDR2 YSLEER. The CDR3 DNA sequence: TGCGCCAGCAAAACCCACATCGGGGAGCTGTTTTTT. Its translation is CASKTHIGELFF.

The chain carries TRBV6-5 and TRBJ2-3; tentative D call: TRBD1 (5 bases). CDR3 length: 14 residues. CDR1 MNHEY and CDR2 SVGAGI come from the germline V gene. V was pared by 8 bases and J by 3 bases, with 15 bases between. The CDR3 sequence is CASGDLTGTDTQYF. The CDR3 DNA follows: TGTGCCAGCGGGGATCTCACAGGTACAGATACGCAGTATTTT.